This T cell receptor beta chain derives from a study of CD8 T cells in Susac syndrome. This clonotype was seen a single time. RNA in amounts of about 0.5 to 1 ug was reverse transcribed with random hexamers. TCRdb called the immunoSEQ multiplex PCR reads again in MiXCR, with one record for every CDR3 protein. The table includes under 200,000 distinct CDR3 sequences, roughly 90% detected once. Germline loops: CDR1 SGDLS, CDR2 YYNGEE. CDR3 size: 15 residues. The V end was cut by 4 bases, the J end by 4 bases, with 17 bases between. Source material: CD4+ T cells from PBMCs. V gene TRBV9 combines with J gene TRBJ1-2; D not certain. The origin of this receptor is a human donor with Susac syndrome. CDR3 loop: CASSQQRVEGYGYTF. For the CDR3, the DNA is TGTGCCAGCAGCCAGCAGAGGGTGGAGGGCTATGGCTACACCTTC.